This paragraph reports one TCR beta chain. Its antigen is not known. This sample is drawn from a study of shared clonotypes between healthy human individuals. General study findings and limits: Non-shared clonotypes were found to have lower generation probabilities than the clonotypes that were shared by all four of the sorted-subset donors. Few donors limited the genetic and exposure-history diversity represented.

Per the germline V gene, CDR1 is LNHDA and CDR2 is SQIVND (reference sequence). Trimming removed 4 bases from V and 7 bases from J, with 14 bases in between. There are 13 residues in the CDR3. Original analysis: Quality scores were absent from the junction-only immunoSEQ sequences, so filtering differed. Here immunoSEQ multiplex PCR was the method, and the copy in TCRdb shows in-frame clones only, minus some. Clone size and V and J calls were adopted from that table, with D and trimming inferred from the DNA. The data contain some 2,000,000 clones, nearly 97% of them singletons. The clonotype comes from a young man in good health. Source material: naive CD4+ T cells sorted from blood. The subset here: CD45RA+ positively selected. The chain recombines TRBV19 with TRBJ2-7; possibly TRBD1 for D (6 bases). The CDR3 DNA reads TGTGCCAGTAGTAACACAGGGTTTCGGGAGCAGTACTTC. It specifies CASSNTGFREQYF.